These T cell receptor beta chains were read from a single sample in a study of blood T cell repertoires in COVID-19. Profiling relied on immunoSEQ multiplex PCR, and the TCRdb table lists in-frame clones only, not all of them. The table has 150,000 to 200,000 clones, 83% seen once; the top ten hold about 1.6%. The specimen was peripheral blood. The receptors originated from a human donor in a cohort sampled during active COVID-19. CDR3s include the opening cysteine and the closing phenylalanine or tryptophan. The D gene is left open where the match is weak. The size of a clone is reported for some rows only, either as once, few or many, or as a class for expanded clones.

v_call,clone_size,d_call,j_call,cdr3_aa,cdr3_nt
TRBV27,.,.,TRBJ2-7,CASSLSGIKYEQYF,TGTGCCAGCAGTTTGTCAGGGATTAAATACGAGCAGTACTTC
TRBV2,.,.,TRBJ1-2,CASSETSANYGYTF,TGTGCCAGCAGTGAGACTTCAGCTAACTATGGCTACACCTTC
TRBV6-4,few,.,TRBJ2-1,CASSEGQGSYNEQFF,TGTGCCAGCAGTGAAGGTCAGGGTTCCTACAATGAGCAGTTCTTC
TRBV5-1,.,TRBD2,TRBJ2-6,CASSLMLAVPSGANVLTF,TGCGCCAGCAGCTTGATGCTAGCGGTGCCCTCTGGGGCCAACGTCCTGACTTTC
TRBV28,few,TRBD2,TRBJ2-7,CASSFRLAGYEQYF,TGTGCCAGCAGTTTTCGACTAGCGGGATACGAGCAGTACTTC
TRBV6-5,.,.,TRBJ1-3,CASSYGPGSGNTIYF,TGTGCCAGCAGTTACGGGCCAGGGTCTGGAAACACCATATATTTT
TRBV4-1,.,TRBD2,TRBJ2-7,CASSPSGTYYEQYF,TGCGCCAGCAGCCCCAGCGGGACTTACTACGAGCAGTACTTC
TRBV7-2,.,TRBD2,TRBJ2-7,CASSLPSGGAYEQYF,TGTGCCAGCAGCCTACCTAGCGGGGGGGCCTACGAGCAGTACTTC
TRBV3-1/TRBV3-2,.,TRBD2,TRBJ2-1,CASSQEGLAVYNEQFF,TGTGCCAGCAGCCAAGAGGGACTAGCGGTCTACAATGAGCAGTTCTTC
TRBV4-3,.,.,TRBJ1-1,CASSQDGRGPGVAEAFF,TGCGCCAGCAGCCAAGATGGTCGTGGACCGGGGGTTGCTGAAGCTTTCTTT
TRBV18,.,TRBD1,TRBJ1-4,CASSRQGAQENNEKLFF,TGTGCCAGCTCTCGACAGGGGGCACAAGAGAATAATGAAAAACTGTTTTTT
TRBV7-9,.,TRBD1,TRBJ2-2,CASSVPGQGSGELFF,TGTGCCAGCAGCGTACCCGGACAGGGGTCCGGGGAGCTGTTTTTT
TRBV7-8,.,TRBD1,TRBJ2-6,CASSSRTGQGSGANVLTF,TGTGCCAGCAGCTCTCGAACAGGACAGGGGTCGGGGGCCAACGTCCTGACTTTC
TRBV11-3,.,TRBD1,TRBJ1-1,CASSPGGRAEAFF,TGTGCCAGCAGTCCAGGGGGCAGGGCTGAAGCTTTCTTT
TRBV3-1/TRBV3-2,once,.,TRBJ2-7,CASSQGATSSYEQYF,TGTGCCAGCAGCCAAGGGGCAACGAGCTCCTACGAGCAGTACTTC
TRBV9,.,TRBD1,TRBJ2-7,CASSVKGTGGYEQYF,TGTGCCAGCAGCGTCAAAGGGACAGGGGGCTACGAGCAGTACTTC
TRBV11-2,.,TRBD2,TRBJ2-7,CASSLDTSGSRYEQYF,TGTGCCAGCAGCTTAGACACTAGCGGGAGTCGGTACGAGCAGTACTTC
TRBV5-1,.,TRBD1,TRBJ1-1,CASSTGGTVNTEAFF,TGCGCCAGCAGCACAGGGGGTACGGTGAACACTGAAGCTTTCTTT
TRBV19,.,TRBD2,TRBJ2-3,CATAGTSSTDTQYF,TGTGCCACAGCGGGGACTAGCAGCACAGATACGCAGTATTTT
TRBV7-2,few,.,TRBJ2-7,CASSLSARGSYEQYF,TGTGCCAGCAGCTTGTCTGCCAGGGGCTCCTACGAGCAGTACTTC
TRBV20-1,.,TRBD1,TRBJ1-2,CSASRTGGNYGYTF,TGCAGTGCTAGTCGGACAGGGGGCAACTATGGCTACACCTTC
TRBV12-3/TRBV12-4,few,.,TRBJ2-7,CASRDSLSYEQYF,TGTGCCAGCAGGGACAGCCTCTCCTACGAGCAGTACTTC
TRBV18,.,TRBD2,TRBJ2-1,CASSPPSGGENEQFF,TGTGCCAGCTCACCACCTAGCGGGGGGGAAAATGAGCAGTTCTTC
TRBV27,.,.,TRBJ1-5,CASSSRRVNQPQHF,TGTGCCAGCAGTTCCCGCAGGGTCAATCAGCCCCAGCATTTT